The T cell receptor (beta chain) described here comes from a study of read filtering for tumor transcriptome and immune sequencing (TCRdb year 2020). Broadly, across the study: The cohort consisted of approximately 16 male and about 15 female patients, with a mean age of roughly 66 years and an age range of about 40 to 85. By revised international staging, roughly 8 patients were R-ISS I, 16 were R-ISS II and over 5 were R-ISS III. After DNase treatment, whole-transcriptome libraries were prepared with the TruSeq RNA Access Library Prep Kit. One main goal was a read-filtering strategy for immune repertoire data, in particular deciding whether clonotypes backed by only one read should be removed. TCR-region mapped reads per sample ranged from about 4.05 to 10.27 million with IR-seq versus only roughly 75 to 1273 with RNA-seq. The study compared TCR repertoires from targeted immune repertoire sequencing and bulk whole-transcriptome sequencing run on the same bone marrow samples. Broader findings and caveats from the paper: Single-read clonotypes made up around 82% of clonotypes but around 3.8% of total reads in IR-seq, and roughly 75% of clonotypes and 35% to 50% of reads in RNA-seq. Compared with RNA-seq, IR-seq captured clonotypes at much greater depth and more reliably, and a smaller IR-seq throughput was enough to identify most of the shared clonotypes. Rather than purified T cells, the sorted CD138-negative fraction was a mixed bone marrow immune population. When single-read clonotypes were removed, the proportions of shared clonotypes in IR-seq and RNA-seq correlated more strongly.

Each patient had bone marrow sampled at the time of active disease. Bone marrow mononuclear cells were isolated by Ficoll-Hypaque density gradient centrifugation. Myeloma plasma cells were removed and CD138-negative cells were collected by negative selection after labeling with CD138 magnetic microbeads on a MACS separator. Flow cytometry on an Attune NxT with CD138 antibodies was used to check the purity of the isolated cells. Total RNA was extracted with TRIzol reagent and quantified with a NanoDrop spectrophotometer. For each patient, paired RNA-seq and IR-seq were run on the CD138-negative bone marrow sample from that patient. Compared with germline, V lacks 2 bases and J lacks 4 bases; bases without a gene match: 11. CDR1 DFQATT and CDR2 SNEGSKA are derived from the germline V gene (reference sequence). There are 16 amino acids in the CDR3, from cysteine to phenylalanine inclusive. Only the CDR3 DNA stays, 48 bases, in frame from base 1.

Starting from 400 ng RNA, TCR libraries were constructed with the Immunoverse kit using molecular barcoded adaptors that cover the alpha/delta and beta/gamma chains. TCR library preparation used the same RNA that went into transcriptome sequencing. Sequencing of the TCR libraries was done on an Illumina HiSeq 4000 with 2 x 150 cycles. The original methods were these. Using MiXCR, which included quality filtering and error correction, TCR reads were aligned to human V, D, J and C references and then assembled into CDR3 clonotypes. The tcR package in R was used for analysis of clonotype counts and gene usage diversity. Raw mapping reads were checked after the RNA-seq reads had been mapped by STAR aligner version 2.5.3a onto the human GRCh37 genome. To test how sequencing depth affected the clonotypes detected, IR-seq fastq files were randomly downsampled with Seqtk 1.3. In TCRdb, the public reads were trimmed at Q25 with fastp and aligned with MiXCR, with productive beta chains retained. Duplicate CDR3 protein sequences are folded into a single record with the most common DNA and genes. These V and J calls rely on TCRdb rather than the paper's analysis. This sample is represented by tens of thousands of distinct CDR3 sequences; 15% to 25% of them were singletons. About 14% of the sample lies in the top ten.

This clonotype has a count of ten or more. No antigen is known for it. Per-nucleotide qualities are absent, and no much larger clonotype sits a single base away. The sequenced sample consisted of a population of CD138-negative cells sorted from bone marrow. In the paper's terms, the cell subset or site label means: bone marrow mononuclear cells depleted of CD138+ plasma/myeloma cells by negative magnetic selection. The origin of this receptor is a donor at least 40 years old with multiple myeloma. The rearrangement combines TRBV20-1 with TRBJ2-1, with 7 bases matching TRBD1. The encoded CDR3 is CSARREDREWYNEQFF. The DNA sequence follows: TGCAGTGCTAGACGGGAAGACAGGGAATGGTACAATGAGCAGTTCTTC.